This T cell receptor beta chain was retrieved from a study of regulatory T cells in long-lasting Graves disease. In building TCR beta libraries, iRepertoire HTBI primers were used together with Arm-PCR of CDR3 regions. Each CDR3 protein is one row after TCRdb ran MiXCR on the multiplex PCR reads. The sample includes hundreds of thousands of distinct CDR3 sequences, under 20% of them seen just once. The germline gives CDR1 SGHTA, CDR2 FQGNSA. The V end lost 8 bases, the J end lost 0 bases, and 8 bases lay between the germline ends. The CDR3 consists of 12 residues. Described time point: newly diagnosed GD, antithyroid drugs for less than 3 months. PBMCs were the source of the RNA used for TCR sequencing. Per American Thyroid Association guidelines, Graves' disease was diagnosed. The same data also contributed to another study, on T cells in Graves' hyperthyroidism and ophthalmopathy.

The chain carries TRBV7-2 and TRBJ2-7; D is uncertain. The sample was peripheral blood mononuclear cells (PBMCs), taken at new diagnosis, from a patient treated with antithyroid drugs. This sequence was found in a woman aged 30 to 39 with Graves disease. The CDR3 loop is CASGKFSYEQYF. CDR3 bases: TGTGCCAGCGGCAAATTCTCCTACGAGCAGTACTTC.